This record concerns one T cell receptor beta chain sequence. TCRdb keeps only in-frame clones here, not all; method: immunoSEQ multiplex PCR. In the table there are some 120,000 clones, around four fifths of which are singletons. These data are taken from a study of blood T cell repertoires in COVID-19. Study at large: The origin of the acute and convalescent COVID-19 samples was the United States, Italy and Spain.

With 6 bases clipped from V and 4 bases from J, the junction kept 10 bases outside the gene matches. The CDR3 extends over 15 amino acids. The germline CDR1 and CDR2 sequences are SQVTM and ANQGSEA. Sequences were obtained from peripheral blood. The source of this sequence is an elderly man with active or convalescent COVID-19. The chain joins TRBV29-1 to TRBJ2-2, with 8 bases fitting TRBD1. The CDR3 sequence: CSVTVQGASTGELFF. The CDR3 nucleotides read TGCAGCGTCACCGTCCAGGGGGCTAGCACCGGGGAGCTGTTTTTT.